The next 12 T cell receptor beta chains were all read from a single sample in a study of T cells in Graves' hyperthyroidism and ophthalmopathy. RNA transcripts yielded amplified TCR beta CDR3 regions. First-round RT-PCR of the TCR CDR3 relied on the HTBI primer set. Each CDR3 protein is one row after TCRdb ran MiXCR on the multiplex PCR reads. The sample includes about 96,000 distinct CDR3 sequences, about 51% of them seen just once. The sample taken for sequencing was blood. These receptors all come from a woman aged 40 to 50 with Graves' hyperthyroidism.

This rearrangement joins TRBV10-3 to TRBJ1-1, with D maybe TRBD1 (6 bases). Germline CDR1 and CDR2: ENHRY and SYGVKD. Trimming cost V 7 bases and J 3 bases, with 18 bases left between them. There are 15 residues in the CDR3. This CDR3 is CAIKRGLTMDTEAFF. The DNA for the CDR3 is TGTGCCATCAAGCGGGGGCTCACGATGGACACTGAAGCTTTCTTT.

This clonotype was seen repeatedly, ten times or more. DNA of the CDR3: TGTGCCAGCAGCCAGGGGACGGTGAGCTCTGGAAACACCATATATTTT. Protein: CASSQGTVSSGNTIYF. The V call is TRBV4-2, the J call TRBJ1-3; D is perhaps TRBD1 (5 bases). Per germline, CDR1 LGHNA and CDR2 YNFKEQ. This CDR3 region has 16 residues. Trimming pared 3 bases from V and 0 bases from J, leaving 12 bases between.

This clonotype was counted at least ten times. The rearrangement links TRBV2 to TRBJ2-7; D possibly corresponds to TRBD1 (6 bases). The CDR3 contains 13 residues. Per the germline V gene, CDR1 is SNHLY and CDR2 is FYNNEI. Trimming stripped 6 bases from V and 2 bases from J, with 11 bases between. The DNA for the CDR3 is TGTGCCAGCAGGAGACAGGCACCCTACGAGCAGTACTTC. Translated, it gives CASRRQAPYEQYF.

This clonotype was seen many times. The rearrangement uses TRBV20-1 and TRBJ2-7; 10 positions agree with TRBD2. The trim removed 2 bases at V and 6 bases at J, leaving 7 bases unmatched. CDR1 DFQATT and CDR2 SNEGSKA come from the germline V gene (reference sequence). The CDR3 sequence is 14 residues long. CDR3 sequence (DNA): TGCAGTGCTAGACAGCTAGCGGGAGTGGGCGAGCAGTACTTC. It encodes CSARQLAGVGEQYF.

The table lists this clonotype with many counts. The rearrangement joins TRBV20-1 to TRBJ2-7; no reliable D call. V lost 4 bases and J lost 6, with 16 bases in between. Per the germline V gene, CDR1 is DFQATT and CDR2 is SNEGSKA (reference sequence). The CDR3 is 13 amino acids. CDR3 DNA sequence: TGCAGTGCTACGTACTCTAGGTCCGGCGAGCAGTACTTC. It codes for CSATYSRSGEQYF.

Many counts were recorded for this clonotype. The chain combines TRBV7-2 with TRBJ2-5; D may be TRBD2 (6 bases). Germline V gives CDR1 SGHTA, CDR2 FQGNSA. Trimming left V 5 bases short and J 2 bases short, with 18 bases between. The CDR3 sequence is 16 residues long. In DNA form, the CDR3 reads TGTGCCAGCAGCCTTAGACCGGAGGGCTCACAAGAGACCCAGTACTTC. Translating it yields CASSLRPEGSQETQYF.

This clonotype showed up many times. This sequence joins TRBV6-6 and TRBJ1-1, with unresolved D. V was cut by 4 bases and J by 2 bases, with 8 bases left in between. From germline, CDR1 is MNHNY and CDR2 SVGAGI (reference sequence). The CDR3 is 13 residues long. The CDR3 bases are TGTGCCAGCAGTTCGCCAGATAACACTGAAGCTTTCTTT. This sequence encodes CASSSPDNTEAFF.

This clonotype came up many times. The rearrangement joins TRBV29-1 to TRBJ2-7, with 8 bases fitting TRBD1. V gave up 7 bases and J gave up 3 bases; unmatched junction bases: 14. The germline gives CDR1 SQVTM, CDR2 ANQGSEA. This CDR3 region has 15 residues. Here the CDR3 DNA reads TGCAGCGCCATGTCCGGACAGGGAATTCTCTACGAGCAGTACTTC. Translating gives CSAMSGQGILYEQYF.

This clonotype showed up many times. The V call is TRBV29-1, the J call TRBJ1-1; perhaps TRBD1 as D (5 bases). CDR3 length: 13 residues. Trimming removed 3 bases from V and 4 bases from J, with 12 bases in between. CDR1 and CDR2 (germline): SQVTM, ANQGSEA. The CDR3 nucleotides read TGCAGCGTTGACGTGGGGGGAAGCACTGAAGCTTTCTTT. This sequence encodes CSVDVGGSTEAFF.

J is TRBJ1-5 and V is TRBV7-2; 9 positions match TRBD1. Germline values: CDR1 SGHTA, CDR2 FQGNSA. The V and J ends lost 5 bases and 12 bases, in that order; junction bases with no gene match: 2. CDR3 length: 11 amino acids. The CDR3 sequence is CASSHRGLQHF. CDR3 coding DNA: TGTGCCAGCAGCCACAGGGGGCTCCAGCATTTT. The variable domain in full, with the rest retrieved from reference TRBV7-2 and TRBJ1-5, is GAGVSQSPSNKVTEKGKDVELRCDPISGHTALYWYRQSLGQGLEFLIYFQGNSAPDKSGLPSDRFSAERTGGSVSTLTIQRTQQEDSAVYLCASSHRGLQHFGDGTRLSIL.

This clonotype occurred a few times. The V gene is TRBV20-1, the J gene TRBJ2-5; 7 positions agree with TRBD1. CDR1 is DFQATT, CDR2 SNEGSKA, per germline (reference sequence). The CDR3 is 14 amino acids. Trimming cost V 0 bases and J 9 bases; bases outside gene matches: 10. CDR3 sequence (DNA): TGCAGTGCTAGAGATCGACAGGGTTATCAGCCCCAGTACTTC. Residues: CSARDRQGYQPQYF.

This clonotype was counted between two and nine times. This CDR3 is missing its conserved last phenylalanine or tryptophan, likely due to a read error. V is TRBV7-9 and J is TRBJ2-7; no definite D call. The germline V and J ends were trimmed by 4 bases and 3 bases, with 13 bases remaining between them. Germline lookup yields CDR1 SEHNR and CDR2 FQNEAQ (reference sequence). The CDR3 length is 14 residues. CDR3 DNA sequence: TGTGCCAGCAGCTGGGTGGGCAGCTTCTACGAGCAGTACCTC. Residues: CASSWVGSFYEQYL.